Below, 27 T cell receptor beta chains from the same sample are listed, as sequenced in a study of T cell responses to AZD1222 COVID-19 vaccine. TCRdb's copy holds only in-frame clones and misses some; the assay was immunoSEQ multiplex PCR. The sample lists approximately 99,000 clones, 70% to 90% occurring once. Sequenced material: peripheral blood, taken on day 0 of AZD1222 vaccination. Every receptor here comes from an adult in good health.

The chain uses TRBV3-1 (or the pseudogene TRBV3-2) and TRBJ2-3; D gene unclear. This CDR3 is 14 amino acids long. V lost 4 bases and J 0 bases, leaving 8 bases between the germline ends. CDR1 LGHDT and CDR2 YNNKEL come from the germline V gene (reference sequence). CDR3 region: CASSPRRSTDTQYF. The CDR3 DNA is TGTGCCAGCAGCCCCCGCCGCAGCACAGATACGCAGTATTTT.

The rearrangement links TRBV3-1 (or the pseudogene TRBV3-2) to TRBJ2-5; 8 nucleotides match TRBD1. CDR3 length equals 16 residues. V was pared by 4 bases and J by 9 bases, with 16 bases of the junction left unmatched. Per germline, CDR1 LGHDT and CDR2 YNNKEL (reference sequence). In DNA, the CDR3 is TGTGCCAGCAGCCCCTCCACCGGGACAGGCCAGTGGGCCCAGTACTTC. Amino acids: CASSPSTGTGQWAQYF.

The rearrangement links TRBV5-4 to TRBJ1-1; D uncertain. Germline CDR1 reads SGHNT; CDR2 reads YYREEE (reference sequence). The CDR3 consists of 15 residues. Trimming took 1 base from V and 3 from J, leaving 13 bases between them. Here the CDR3 DNA reads TGTGCCAGCAGCTTGAGGACGGCCATGGACACTGAAGCTTTCTTT. Its protein product is CASSLRTAMDTEAFF.

This sequence joins TRBV9 and TRBJ2-5; D may be TRBD2 (5 bases). This CDR3 has 13 residues. The V gene lost 2 bases and the J gene lost 5 bases, with 10 bases spanning the gap. The germline gives CDR1 SGDLS, CDR2 YYNGEE. Here the CDR3 reads CASSVRDFETQYF. CDR3 nucleotides: TGTGCCAGCAGCGTGAGGGATTTTGAGACCCAGTACTTC.

The rearrangement joins TRBV6-5 to TRBJ2-7; 8 bases align to TRBD1. With 7 bases clipped from V and 3 bases from J, the junction kept 5 bases outside the gene matches. In germline, CDR1 is MNHEY, CDR2 SVGAGI. This CDR3 is 13 amino acids long. DNA of the CDR3: TGTGCCAGCACTAGGACAGGGAACTACGAGCAGTACTTC. Protein: CASTRTGNYEQYF.

CDR3 residues: CASSPLLERGENIQYF. CDR3 nucleotide sequence: TGTGCCAGCAGCCCCCTCTTGGAGCGGGGGGAAAACATTCAGTACTTC. The chain employs TRBV7-2 and TRBJ2-4; 9 bases are shared with TRBD2. Germline V gives CDR1 SGHTA, CDR2 FQGNSA. The length of the CDR3 is 16 residues. V was clipped by 5 bases and J by 5 bases; unmatched bases: 10.

Comments on this clone: Other nucleotide sequences in the sample specify the same CDR3. CDR3 in DNA: TGTGCCAGCAGCTTAGGGCTCAACTATGGCTACACCTTC. Protein product: CASSLGLNYGYTF. The chain carries TRBV7-2 and TRBJ1-2; D uncertain. The CDR3 totals 13 residues. From germline, CDR1 is SGHTA and CDR2 FQGNSA. V lost 1 base and J 2 bases, leaving 5 bases between the germline ends.

The chain is built from TRBV7-8 and TRBJ1-1; 7 bases map to TRBD1. The CDR3 runs to 16 residues. Trimming removed 6 bases from V and 0 bases from J; junction bases left unmatched: 10. In germline, CDR1 is SGHVS, CDR2 FQNEAQ. The CDR3 DNA reads as TGTGCCAGCAGACCCCGACAGGGACCCATGAACACTGAAGCTTTCTTT. It yields the protein CASRPRQGPMNTEAFF.

This clone was seen a single time. The chain recombines TRBV6-2 or TRBV6-3 with TRBJ1-5; 9 bases are shared with TRBD1. CDR1 is MNHEY and CDR2 is SVGEGT in the germline V gene. The CDR3 extends over 15 amino acids. The ends lost 5 bases at V and 3 bases at J; junction bases unmatched: 5. CDR3 protein: CASSLGQGNNQPQHF. CDR3 bases: TGTGCCAGCAGTCTGGGACAGGGAAACAATCAGCCCCAGCATTTT.

The chain is built from TRBV7-2 and TRBJ1-1; tentative D call: TRBD1 (5 bases). V dropped 3 bases and J dropped 4 bases, with 9 bases sitting between them. Per germline, CDR1 SGHTA and CDR2 FQGNSA. There are 13 residues in the CDR3. The chain's CDR3 is CASSLTESTEAFF. CDR3 DNA: TGTGCCAGCAGCTTGACAGAGAGCACTGAAGCTTTCTTT. Together with reference TRBV7-2 and TRBJ1-1, the CDR3 gives the full variable domain: GAGVSQSPSNKVTEKGKDVELRCDPISGHTALYWYRQSLGQGLEFLIYFQGNSAPDKSGLPSDRFSAERTGGSVSTLTIQRTQQEDSAVYLCASSLTESTEAFFGQGTRLTVV.

J is TRBJ1-3 and V is TRBV3-1 (or the pseudogene TRBV3-2), with 8 bases matching TRBD1. V was pared by 5 bases and J by 3 bases, with 6 bases of the junction left unmatched. Germline CDR1 and CDR2: LGHDT and YNNKEL (reference sequence). The CDR3 totals 15 residues. The CDR3 loop is CASSETGGYGNTIYF. The CDR3 DNA reads TGTGCCAGCAGCGAAACAGGGGGTTATGGAAACACCATATATTTT.

The chain recombines TRBV7-9 with TRBJ1-1; possible D gene TRBD1, 6 bases. This CDR3 region has 13 residues. Germline V CDR1 and CDR2: SEHNR, FQNEAQ (reference sequence). Trimming removed 8 bases at V and 1 base at J, with 11 bases between. The CDR3 loop reads CASRTEKNTEAFF. DNA of the CDR3: TGTGCCAGCCGGACAGAGAAGAACACTGAAGCTTTCTTT.

This rearrangement joins TRBV6-5 to TRBJ1-2; perhaps TRBD1 as D (5 bases). The V gene lost 6 bases and the J gene lost 2 bases, with 16 bases spanning the gap. Germline CDR1 is MNHEY and CDR2 is SVGAGI. The CDR3 consists of 15 residues. The CDR3 protein is CASRTGQIVNYGYTF. CDR3 sequence (DNA): TGTGCCAGCAGAACGGGGCAGATAGTAAACTATGGCTACACCTTC.

This chain links TRBV4-1 with TRBJ2-5; no firm D call. The CDR3 covers 13 residues. Germline values: CDR1 MGHRA, CDR2 YSYEKL. V lost 1 base and J lost 0, with 3 bases in between. CDR3 sequence (DNA): TGCGCCAGCAGCCAAGGACACCAAGAGACCCAGTACTTC. Translating it yields CASSQGHQETQYF.

The V gene is TRBV2, the J gene TRBJ2-1; TRBD1 matches 7 bases. V trimming: 6 bases; J trimming: 8 bases; junction bases outside the gene matches: 7. This CDR3 region has 13 residues. Per germline, CDR1 SNHLY and CDR2 FYNNEI. The chain's CDR3 is CASRPYDRDEQFF. CDR3 in DNA: TGTGCCAGCAGGCCTTATGACAGGGATGAGCAGTTCTTC. Full variable domain (outside the CDR3, taken from reference TRBV2 and TRBJ2-1): EPEVTQTPSHQVTQMGQEVILRCVPISNHLYFYWYRQILGQKVEFLVSFYNNEISEKSEIFDDQFSVERPDGSNFTLKIRSTKLEDSAMYFCASRPYDRDEQFFGPGTRLTVL.

The rearrangement uses TRBV5-4 and TRBJ1-5; D is uncertain. The CDR3 totals 15 residues. Trimming took 0 bases from V and 0 from J, leaving 7 bases between them. Germline V CDR1 and CDR2: SGHNT, YYREEE (reference sequence). The CDR3 reads CASSLDGNSNQPQHF. The CDR3 DNA sequence: TGTGCCAGCAGCTTGGACGGCAATAGCAATCAGCCCCAGCATTTT.

The chain joins TRBV9 to TRBJ1-1; a possible D gene is TRBD1 (6 bases). The germline CDR1 and CDR2 sequences are SGDLS and YYNGEE. The V end was cut by 3 bases, the J end by 2 bases, with 8 bases between. This CDR3 is built from 13 residues. CDR3 amino acids: CASSGTVNTEAFF. The CDR3 DNA sequence: TGTGCCAGCAGCGGGACAGTCAACACTGAAGCTTTCTTT.

This rearrangement joins TRBV19 to TRBJ2-1; D not certain. The CDR3 is made up of 15 amino acids. Germline assignment: CDR1 LNHDA and CDR2 SQIVND (reference sequence). The V and J ends lost 1 base and 5 bases respectively, with 12 bases between them. The CDR3 here is CASSIGHRGDNEQFF. The CDR3 nucleotides are TGTGCCAGTAGTATAGGCCACCGCGGCGACAATGAGCAGTTCTTC. Variable domain in full (rest from reference TRBV19 and TRBJ2-1): DGGITQSPKYLFRKEGQNVTLSCEQNLNHDAMYWYRQDPGQGLRLIYYSQIVNDFQKGDIAEGYSVSREKKESFPLTVTSAQKNPTAFYLCASSIGHRGDNEQFFGPGTRLTVL.

This sequence joins TRBV30 and TRBJ1-4, with a tentative D call TRBD1 (5 bases). V lost 0 bases, J lost 7 bases, and 12 bases lay in between. The CDR3 runs to 14 residues. Germline V gene sequence: CDR1 GTSNPN, CDR2 SVGIG (reference sequence). For the CDR3, the DNA is TGTGCCTGGAGTGTGAAGGGGCTAGGTGAAAAACTGTTTTTT. This translates into CAWSVKGLGEKLFF. Filled out from reference TRBV30 and TRBJ1-4, the complete variable domain reads SQTIHQWPATLVQPVGSPLSLECTVEGTSNPNLYWYRQAAGRGLQLLFYSVGIGQISSEVPQNLSASRPQDRQFILSSKKLLLSDSGFYLCAWSVKGLGEKLFFGSGTQLSVL.

The chain has TRBV29-1 and TRBJ1-1; D is ambiguous. There are 10 residues in the CDR3. Trimming left V 7 bases short and J 5 bases short, with 8 bases between. Germline V gene sequence: CDR1 SQVTM, CDR2 ANQGSEA. In nucleotides, the CDR3 is TGCAGCGGACAAGTGACTGAAGCTTTCTTT. Its protein is CSGQVTEAFF.

The CDR3 DNA is TGTGCCGGCAGCGATCGCGGGGGGCCCAATGAGCAGTTCTTC. Its protein is CAGSDRGGPNEQFF. The V and J genes are TRBV21-1 and TRBJ2-1; the DNA was not used to check the table's D call, TRBD2. TRBV21-1 corresponds to a pseudogene. CDR3 length: 14 residues.

This clone was detected once. The rearrangement uses TRBV18 and TRBJ2-2; 9 positions match TRBD2. J lost 5 bases, V lost 3 bases, and 7 bases had no gene match. Germline-derived CDR1 and CDR2 are KGHSH and LQKENI. There are 16 residues in the CDR3. The CDR3 sequence: CASSPIAGVITGELFF. CDR3 bases: TGTGCCAGCTCACCGATAGCGGGGGTTATAACCGGGGAGCTGTTTTTT.

This clone has more than one count but fewer than ten. V is TRBV5-6 and J is TRBJ1-4, with TRBD1 as a possible D gene (5 bases). The germline V and J ends were trimmed by 2 bases and 0 bases, with 11 bases remaining between them. The CDR3 sequence is 16 residues long. CDR1 is SGHDT and CDR2 is YYEEEE in the germline V gene. Here the CDR3 reads CASSFYRQSTNEKLFF. CDR3 nucleotide sequence: TGTGCCAGCAGCTTTTATCGACAGTCAACTAATGAAAAACTGTTTTTT. The full variable domain, in which reference TRBV5-6 and TRBJ1-4 provide the parts outside the CDR3, is DAGVTQSPTHLIKTRGQQVTLRCSPKSGHDTVSWYQQALGQGPQFIFQYYEEEERQRGNFPDRFSGHQFPNYSSELNVNALLLGDSALYLCASSFYRQSTNEKLFFGSGTQLSVL.

V is TRBV19 and J is TRBJ2-3; D unclear. CDR3 size: 12 residues. The germline CDR1 and CDR2 sequences are LNHDA and SQIVND (reference sequence). Trimming removed 7 bases at V and 2 bases at J, with 7 bases between. DNA for the CDR3: TGTGCCAGTAAAAATTTCACAGATACGCAGTATTTT. Residues: CASKNFTDTQYF.

The gene calls are TRBV5-6 and TRBJ1-4, with D tentatively TRBD1 (6 bases). The germline V and J ends were trimmed by 2 bases and 3 bases, with 14 bases remaining between them. Germline CDR1 is SGHDT and CDR2 is YYEEEE. The CDR3 loop spans 16 amino acids. The CDR3 spells CASSFQGLKPNEKLFF. CDR3 bases: TGTGCCAGCAGCTTCCAGGGGTTAAAGCCTAATGAAAAACTGTTTTTT.

J is TRBJ1-2 and V is TRBV21-1. TRBV21-1 is reported as a pseudogene. The CDR3 runs to 15 residues. CDR3: CASSKVAGLNYGYTF. Written as DNA, the CDR3 is TGTGCCAGCAGCAAAGTAGCAGGCTTAAACTATGGCTACACCTTC.

This sequence joins TRBV5-4 and TRBJ2-3; a possible D gene is TRBD1 (6 bases). CDR1 SGHNT and CDR2 YYREEE come from the germline V gene (reference sequence). The CDR3 runs to 15 residues. V lost 4 bases and J lost 1, with 13 bases in between. CDR3 bases: TGTGCCAGCAGCCCCAGGGGTGGAGGCACAGATACGCAGTATTTT. This sequence encodes CASSPRGGGTDTQYF. The variable domain in full, completed from reference TRBV5-4 and TRBJ2-3, reads ETGVTQSPTHLIKTRGQQVTLRCSSQSGHNTVSWYQQALGQGPQFIFQYYREEENGRGNFPPRFSGLQFPNYSSELNVNALELDDSALYLCASSPRGGGTDTQYFGPGTRLTVL.